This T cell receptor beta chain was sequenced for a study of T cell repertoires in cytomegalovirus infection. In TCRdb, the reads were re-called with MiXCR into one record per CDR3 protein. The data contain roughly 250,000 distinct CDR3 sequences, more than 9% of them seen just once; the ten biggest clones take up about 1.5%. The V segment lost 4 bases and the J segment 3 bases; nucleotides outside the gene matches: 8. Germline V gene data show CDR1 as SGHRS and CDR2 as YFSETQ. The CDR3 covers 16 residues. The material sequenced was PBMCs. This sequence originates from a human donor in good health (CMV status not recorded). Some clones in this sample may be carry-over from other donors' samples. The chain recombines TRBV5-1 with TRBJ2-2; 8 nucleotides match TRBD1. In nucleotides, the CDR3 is TGCGCCAGCAGCACTGGCAGGGGGCTGGACACCGGGGAGCTGTTTTTT. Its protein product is CASSTGRGLDTGELFF.